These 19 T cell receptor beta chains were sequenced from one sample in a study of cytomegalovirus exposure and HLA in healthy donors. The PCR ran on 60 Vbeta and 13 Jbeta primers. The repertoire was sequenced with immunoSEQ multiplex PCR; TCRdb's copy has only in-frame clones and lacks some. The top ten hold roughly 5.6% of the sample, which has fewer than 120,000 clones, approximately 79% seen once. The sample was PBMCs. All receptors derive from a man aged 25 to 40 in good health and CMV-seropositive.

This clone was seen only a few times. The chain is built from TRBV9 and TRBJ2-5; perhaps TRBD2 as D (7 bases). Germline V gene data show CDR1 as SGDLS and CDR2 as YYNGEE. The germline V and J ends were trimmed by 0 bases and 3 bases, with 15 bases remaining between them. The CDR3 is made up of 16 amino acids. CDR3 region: CASSVGSGGAKETQYF. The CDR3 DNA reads TGTGCCAGCAGCGTAGGGTCGGGGGGCGCGAAAGAGACCCAGTACTTC. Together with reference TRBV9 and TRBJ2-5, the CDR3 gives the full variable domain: DSGVTQTPKHLITATGQRVTLRCSPRSGDLSVYWYQQSLDQGLQFLIQYYNGEERAKGNILERFSAQQFPDLHSELNLSSLELGDSALYFCASSVGSGGAKETQYFGPGTRLLVL.

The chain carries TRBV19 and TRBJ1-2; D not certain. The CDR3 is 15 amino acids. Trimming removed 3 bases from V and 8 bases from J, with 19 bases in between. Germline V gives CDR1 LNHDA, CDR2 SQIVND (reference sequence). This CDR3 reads CASSISVPPLGGYTF. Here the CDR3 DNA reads TGTGCCAGTAGTATCTCCGTCCCCCCACTCGGGGGCTACACCTTC.

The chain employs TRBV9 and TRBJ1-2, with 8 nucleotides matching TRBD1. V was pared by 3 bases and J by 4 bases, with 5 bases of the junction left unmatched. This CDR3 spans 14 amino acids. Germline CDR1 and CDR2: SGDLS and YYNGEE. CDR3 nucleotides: TGTGCCAGCAGCGACGGACAGGGCCCCTATGGCTACACCTTC. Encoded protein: CASSDGQGPYGYTF.

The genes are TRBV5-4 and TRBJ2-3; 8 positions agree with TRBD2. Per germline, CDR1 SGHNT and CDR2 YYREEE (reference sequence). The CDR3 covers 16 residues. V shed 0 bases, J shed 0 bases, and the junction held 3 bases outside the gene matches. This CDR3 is CASSLGGLASTDTQYF. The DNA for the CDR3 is TGTGCCAGCAGCTTGGGCGGACTAGCAAGCACAGATACGCAGTATTTT. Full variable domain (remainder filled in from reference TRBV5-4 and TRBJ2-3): ETGVTQSPTHLIKTRGQQVTLRCSSQSGHNTVSWYQQALGQGPQFIFQYYREEENGRGNFPPRFSGLQFPNYSSELNVNALELDDSALYLCASSLGGLASTDTQYFGPGTRLTVL.

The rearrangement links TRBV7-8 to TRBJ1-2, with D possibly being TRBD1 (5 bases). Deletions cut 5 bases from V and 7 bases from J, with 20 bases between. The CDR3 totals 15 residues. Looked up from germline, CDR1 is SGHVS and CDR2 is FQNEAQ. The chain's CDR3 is CASSPKGLGGFGYTF. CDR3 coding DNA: TGTGCCAGCAGCCCAAAGGGACTTGGGGGGTTTGGCTACACCTTC.

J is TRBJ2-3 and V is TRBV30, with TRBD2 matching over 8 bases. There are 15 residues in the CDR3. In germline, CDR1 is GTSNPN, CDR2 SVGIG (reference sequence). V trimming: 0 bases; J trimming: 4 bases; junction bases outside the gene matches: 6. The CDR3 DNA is TGTGCCTGGAGTGTGGACGGGGGGGCCGCAGATACGCAGTATTTT. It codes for CAWSVDGGAADTQYF.

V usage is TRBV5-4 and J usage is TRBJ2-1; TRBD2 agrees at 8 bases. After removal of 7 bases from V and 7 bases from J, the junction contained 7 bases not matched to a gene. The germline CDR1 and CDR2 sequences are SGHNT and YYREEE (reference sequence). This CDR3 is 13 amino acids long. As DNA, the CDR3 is TGTGCCAGCGGGGTAGCGGGGAGTAATGAGCAGTTCTTC. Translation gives CASGVAGSNEQFF. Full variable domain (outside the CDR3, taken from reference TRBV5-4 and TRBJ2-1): ETGVTQSPTHLIKTRGQQVTLRCSSQSGHNTVSWYQQALGQGPQFIFQYYREEENGRGNFPPRFSGLQFPNYSSELNVNALELDDSALYLCASGVAGSNEQFFGPGTRLTVL.

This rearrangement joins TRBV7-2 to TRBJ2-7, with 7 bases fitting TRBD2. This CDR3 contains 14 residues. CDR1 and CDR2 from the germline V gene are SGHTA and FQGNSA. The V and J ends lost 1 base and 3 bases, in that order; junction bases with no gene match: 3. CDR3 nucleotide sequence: TGTGCCAGCAGCTTAGACCCTAGCGGCTACGAGCAGTACTTC. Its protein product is CASSLDPSGYEQYF. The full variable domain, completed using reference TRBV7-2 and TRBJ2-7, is GAGVSQSPSNKVTEKGKDVELRCDPISGHTALYWYRQSLGQGLEFLIYFQGNSAPDKSGLPSDRFSAERTGGSVSTLTIQRTQQEDSAVYLCASSLDPSGYEQYFGPGTRLTVT.

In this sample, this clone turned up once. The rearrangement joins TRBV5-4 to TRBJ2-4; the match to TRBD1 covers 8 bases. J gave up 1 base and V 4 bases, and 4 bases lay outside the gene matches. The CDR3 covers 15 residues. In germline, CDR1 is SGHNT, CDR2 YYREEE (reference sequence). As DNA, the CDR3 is TGTGCCAGCAGCAGGCGACAGGGGGCCAAAAACATTCAGTACTTC. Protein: CASSRRQGAKNIQYF.

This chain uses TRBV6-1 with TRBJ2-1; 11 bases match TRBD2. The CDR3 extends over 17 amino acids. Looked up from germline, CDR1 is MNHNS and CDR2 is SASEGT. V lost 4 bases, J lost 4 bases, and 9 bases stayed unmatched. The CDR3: CASSGSVAGGTYNEQFF. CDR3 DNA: TGTGCCAGCAGTGGGTCGGTAGCGGGGGGGACTTACAATGAGCAGTTCTTC.

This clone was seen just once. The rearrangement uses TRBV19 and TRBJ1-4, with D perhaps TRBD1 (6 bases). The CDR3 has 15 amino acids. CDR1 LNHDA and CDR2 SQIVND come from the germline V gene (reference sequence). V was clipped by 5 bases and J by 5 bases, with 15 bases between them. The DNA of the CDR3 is TGTGCCAGTAGTCCATGGACAGCTACAAATGAAAAACTGTTTTTT. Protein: CASSPWTATNEKLFF.

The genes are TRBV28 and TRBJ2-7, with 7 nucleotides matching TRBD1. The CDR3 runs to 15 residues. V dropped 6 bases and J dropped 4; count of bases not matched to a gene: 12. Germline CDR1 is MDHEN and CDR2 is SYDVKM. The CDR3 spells CASSSSGQPVYEQYF. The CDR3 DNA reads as TGTGCCAGCAGCTCATCGGGACAGCCCGTTTACGAGCAGTACTTC.

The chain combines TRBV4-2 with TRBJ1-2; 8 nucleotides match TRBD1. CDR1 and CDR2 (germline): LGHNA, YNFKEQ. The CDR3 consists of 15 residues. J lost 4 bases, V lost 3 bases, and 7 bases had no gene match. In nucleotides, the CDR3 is TGTGCCAGCAGCCAGGCTCCAGGGGGCTCCTATGGCTACACCTTC. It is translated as CASSQAPGGSYGYTF.

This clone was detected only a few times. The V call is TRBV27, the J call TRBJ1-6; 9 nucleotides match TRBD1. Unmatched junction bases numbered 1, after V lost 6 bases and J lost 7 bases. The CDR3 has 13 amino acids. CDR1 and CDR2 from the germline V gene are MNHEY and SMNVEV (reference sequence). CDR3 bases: TGTGCCAGCAGCGACAGGGGGAATTCACCCCTCCACTTT. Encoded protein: CASSDRGNSPLHF.

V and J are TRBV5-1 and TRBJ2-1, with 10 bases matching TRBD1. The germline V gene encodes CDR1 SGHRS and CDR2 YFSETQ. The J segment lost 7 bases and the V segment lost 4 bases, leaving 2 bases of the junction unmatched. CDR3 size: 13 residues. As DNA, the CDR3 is TGCGCCAGCAGCCTGGACAGGGGGAATGAGCAGTTCTTC. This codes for CASSLDRGNEQFF.

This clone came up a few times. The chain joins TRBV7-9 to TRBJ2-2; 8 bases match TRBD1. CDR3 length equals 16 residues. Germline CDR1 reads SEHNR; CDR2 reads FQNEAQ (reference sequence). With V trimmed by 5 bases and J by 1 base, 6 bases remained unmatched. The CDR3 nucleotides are TGTGCCAGCAGCCATACAGGGGGACAGAACACCGGGGAGCTGTTTTTT. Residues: CASSHTGGQNTGELFF. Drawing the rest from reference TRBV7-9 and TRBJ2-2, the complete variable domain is DTGVSQNPRHKITKRGQNVTFRCDPISEHNRLYWYRQTLGQGPEFLTYFQNEAQLEKSRLLSDRFSAERPKGSFSTLEIQRTEQGDSAMYLCASSHTGGQNTGELFFGEGSRLTVL.

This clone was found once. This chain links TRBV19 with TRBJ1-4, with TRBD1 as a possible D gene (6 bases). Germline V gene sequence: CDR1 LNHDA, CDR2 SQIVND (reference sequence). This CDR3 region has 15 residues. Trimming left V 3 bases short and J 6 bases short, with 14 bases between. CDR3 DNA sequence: TGTGCCAGTAGTATCTACCGGGACAAAGATGAAAAACTGTTTTTT. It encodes CASSIYRDKDEKLFF. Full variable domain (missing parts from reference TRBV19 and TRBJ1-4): DGGITQSPKYLFRKEGQNVTLSCEQNLNHDAMYWYRQDPGQGLRLIYYSQIVNDFQKGDIAEGYSVSREKKESFPLTVTSAQKNPTAFYLCASSIYRDKDEKLFFGSGTQLSVL.

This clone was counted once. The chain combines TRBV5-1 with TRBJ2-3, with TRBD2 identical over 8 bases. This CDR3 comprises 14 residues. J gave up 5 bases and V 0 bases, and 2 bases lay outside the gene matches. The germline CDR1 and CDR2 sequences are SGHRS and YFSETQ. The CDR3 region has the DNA TGCGCCAGCAGCTTGGCCGGGAGGGAAGATACGCAGTATTTT. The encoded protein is CASSLAGREDTQYF.

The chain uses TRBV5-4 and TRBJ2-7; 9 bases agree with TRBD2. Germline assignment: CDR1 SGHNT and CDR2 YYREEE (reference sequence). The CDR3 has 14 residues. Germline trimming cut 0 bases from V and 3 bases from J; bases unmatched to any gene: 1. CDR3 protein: CASSLASGDYEQYF. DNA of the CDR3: TGTGCCAGCAGCTTGGCTAGCGGGGACTACGAGCAGTACTTC.